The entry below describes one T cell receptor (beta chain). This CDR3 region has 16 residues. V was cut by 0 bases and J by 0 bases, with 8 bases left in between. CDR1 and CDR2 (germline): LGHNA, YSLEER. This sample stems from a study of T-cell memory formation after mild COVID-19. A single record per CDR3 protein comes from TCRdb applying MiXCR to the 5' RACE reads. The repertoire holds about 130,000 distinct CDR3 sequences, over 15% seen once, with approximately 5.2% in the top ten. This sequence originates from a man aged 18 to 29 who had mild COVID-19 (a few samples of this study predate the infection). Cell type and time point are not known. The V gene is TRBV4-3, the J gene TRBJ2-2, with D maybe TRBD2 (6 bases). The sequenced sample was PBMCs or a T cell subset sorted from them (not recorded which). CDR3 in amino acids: CASSQDGGTNTGELFF. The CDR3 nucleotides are TGCGCCAGCAGCCAAGACGGGGGTACGAACACCGGGGAGCTGTTTTTT.